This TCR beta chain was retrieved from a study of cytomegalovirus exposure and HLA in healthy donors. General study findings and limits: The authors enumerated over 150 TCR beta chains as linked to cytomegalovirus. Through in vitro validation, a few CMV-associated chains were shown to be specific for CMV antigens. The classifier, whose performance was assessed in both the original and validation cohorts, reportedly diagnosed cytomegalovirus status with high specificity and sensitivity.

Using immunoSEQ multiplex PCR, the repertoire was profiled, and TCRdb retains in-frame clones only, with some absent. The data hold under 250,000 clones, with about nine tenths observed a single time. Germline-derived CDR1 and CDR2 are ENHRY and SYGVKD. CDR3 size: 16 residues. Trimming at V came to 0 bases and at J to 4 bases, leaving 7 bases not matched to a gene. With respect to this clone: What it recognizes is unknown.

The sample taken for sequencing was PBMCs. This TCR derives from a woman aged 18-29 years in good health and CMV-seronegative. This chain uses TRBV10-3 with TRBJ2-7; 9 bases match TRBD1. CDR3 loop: CAISESWTDRGYEQYF. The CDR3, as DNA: TGTGCCATCAGTGAGTCATGGACGGACAGGGGTTACGAGCAGTACTTC.